These 15 T cell receptor beta chains share one sample of origin, sequenced in a study of T cell responses to AZD1222 COVID-19 vaccine. Using immunoSEQ multiplex PCR, the repertoire was profiled, and TCRdb retains in-frame clones only, with some absent. Here the sample spans 30,000 to 40,000 clones, 88% being singletons. Material: peripheral blood, obtained 28 days after the second AZD1222 dose. The source of these receptors is an adult who received the AZD1222 COVID-19 vaccine.

A few counts support this clone. V gene TRBV2 combines with J gene TRBJ2-7; D is possibly TRBD1 (5 bases). V shed 5 bases and J shed 6 bases, with 26 bases lying between them. The CDR3 loop spans 17 amino acids. The germline V gene encodes CDR1 SNHLY and CDR2 FYNNEI. The CDR3 reads CASSPDRTGYSFPEQYF. DNA for the CDR3: TGTGCCAGCAGTCCTGACCGAACAGGTTACTCGTTCCCCGAGCAGTACTTC.

V usage is TRBV6-4 and J usage is TRBJ2-6, with D possibly TRBD2 on 5 matching bases. CDR3 length: 21 residues. Germline V gene data show CDR1 as MRHNA and CDR2 as SNTAGT. Deletions cut 2 bases from V and 0 bases from J, with 23 bases between. The CDR3 coding sequence is TGTGCCAGCAGTGACCGGTCCCGGGGTGGCAGGAGGTGCTCTGGGGCCAACGTCCTGACTTTC. Amino acids: CASSDRSRGGRRCSGANVLTF.

The chain carries TRBV11-2 and TRBJ1-1; no reliable D call. Looked up from germline, CDR1 is SGHAT and CDR2 is FQNNGV. CDR3 size: 13 residues. The V gene lost 5 bases and the J gene lost 0 bases, with 7 bases spanning the gap. CDR3 protein: CASSRRLNTEAFF. The CDR3 nucleotides are TGTGCCAGCAGCCGTAGACTGAACACTGAAGCTTTCTTT. Combining the CDR3 with reference TRBV11-2 and TRBJ1-1 gives the whole variable domain EAGVAQSPRYKIIEKRQSVAFWCNPISGHATLYWYQQILGQGPKLLIQFQNNGVVDDSQLPKDRFSAERLKGVDSTLKIQPAKLEDSAVYLCASSRRLNTEAFFGQGTRLTVV.

The J gene is TRBJ1-5, the V gene TRBV10-3; D possibly corresponds to TRBD1 (5 bases). Germline V gene lookup returns CDR1 ENHRY and CDR2 SYGVKD. V shed 10 bases and J shed 3 bases, with 13 bases lying between them. The CDR3 sequence is 13 residues long. Here the CDR3 reads CANAGTDNQPQHF. DNA for the CDR3: TGTGCCAATGCAGGGACCGACAATCAGCCCCAGCATTTT.

This clone has just one count. Written as DNA, the CDR3 is TGTGCCATCGGTGGGGGAGGGGATGGCGCTGAAGCTTTCTTT. Its protein product is CAIGGGGDGAEAFF. This rearrangement joins TRBV10-3 to TRBJ1-1; weak D call: TRBD1 (5 bases). CDR3 length equals 14 residues. Germline-derived CDR1 and CDR2 are ENHRY and SYGVKD. V shed 8 bases and J shed 6 bases, with 19 bases lying between them.

This clone was detected only a few times. V and J are TRBV6-6 and TRBJ1-5, with D possibly TRBD1 on 5 matching bases. In germline, CDR1 is MNHNY, CDR2 SVGAGI (reference sequence). Trimming shortened V by 7 bases and J by 6 bases, and 13 bases separated the two germline ends. This CDR3 is built from 13 residues. CDR3 sequence reads: CASKNQGTQPQHF. DNA of the CDR3: TGTGCCAGCAAAAATCAGGGAACTCAGCCCCAGCATTTT.

This sequence joins TRBV6-4 and TRBJ2-6, with D maybe TRBD1 (5 bases). V was pared by 8 bases and J by 4 bases, with 12 bases between. Germline CDR1 MRHNA, CDR2 SNTAGT. The CDR3 loop spans 14 amino acids. CDR3 sequence reads: CASSWGIGANVLTF. CDR3 in DNA: TGTGCCAGCTCGTGGGGCATCGGGGCCAACGTCCTGACTTTC.

This chain joins TRBV4-2 and TRBJ1-1, with 7 bases aligning to TRBD1. This CDR3 contains 14 residues. Trimming cost V 3 bases and J 4 bases; bases outside gene matches: 5. Germline-derived CDR1 and CDR2 are LGHNA and YNFKEQ. CDR3 loop: CASSQAGQITEAFF. In DNA, the CDR3 is TGTGCCAGCAGCCAGGCGGGACAGATCACTGAAGCTTTCTTT.

J is TRBJ1-5 and V is TRBV6-2 or TRBV6-3; D not resolved. CDR3 size: 12 residues. With 4 bases removed from V and 6 bases from J, the gap between germline ends came to 7 bases. Germline-derived CDR1 and CDR2 are MNHEY and SVGEGT. CDR3 bases: TGTGCCAGCAGTTTGCAAACTCAGCCCCAGCATTTT. Translated, it gives CASSLQTQPQHF.

The sample holds one count of this clone. The V and J genes are TRBV3-1 (or the pseudogene TRBV3-2) and TRBJ1-1; possibly TRBD1 for D (5 bases). The ends were cut back, 0 bases at V and 3 bases at J, with 8 bases in the middle. The germline V gene has CDR1 LGHDT and CDR2 YNNKEL (reference sequence). The CDR3 has 14 amino acids. In DNA, the CDR3 is TGTGCCAGCAGCCAAGAACAGGAGTACACTGAAGCTTTCTTT. Its protein product is CASSQEQEYTEAFF.

The chain couples TRBV6-5 to TRBJ2-4, with 7 bases aligning to TRBD2. V lost 0 bases and J lost 3; bases outside the gene matches: 5. The CDR3 loop spans 16 amino acids. CDR1 is MNHEY, CDR2 SVGAGI, per germline. CDR3 in amino acids: CASSYSPPGGKNIQYF. The CDR3 bases are TGTGCCAGCAGTTACTCCCCGCCGGGGGGCAAAAACATTCAGTACTTC.

This clone was detected only a few times. The V call is TRBV6-2 or TRBV6-3, the J call TRBJ1-2; no definite D call. In germline, CDR1 is MNHEY, CDR2 SVGEGT. V gave up 2 bases and J gave up 7 bases, with 14 bases separating them. This CDR3 region has 14 residues. CDR3 protein: CASSYEAGIRGYTF. The CDR3 DNA reads TGTGCCAGCAGTTACGAGGCAGGAATTCGTGGCTACACCTTC.

The chain joins TRBV7-2 to TRBJ2-3; D is undetermined. This CDR3 has 15 residues. Trimming took 6 bases from V and 0 from J, leaving 13 bases between them. Per the germline V gene, CDR1 is SGHTA and CDR2 is FQGNSA. CDR3 bases: TGTGCCAGCAGTTTCACTGCCTATAGCACAGATACGCAGTATTTT. Residues: CASSFTAYSTDTQYF. Filled out from reference TRBV7-2 and TRBJ2-3, the complete variable domain reads GAGVSQSPSNKVTEKGKDVELRCDPISGHTALYWYRQSLGQGLEFLIYFQGNSAPDKSGLPSDRFSAERTGGSVSTLTIQRTQQEDSAVYLCASSFTAYSTDTQYFGPGTRLTVL.

V is TRBV5-1 and J is TRBJ1-1; D is possibly TRBD1 (6 bases). The CDR3 has 15 residues. CDR1 and CDR2 (germline): SGHRS, YFSETQ. With 0 bases removed from V and 4 bases from J, the gap between germline ends came to 13 bases. CDR3 in DNA: TGCGCCAGCAGCTTGGGGAGCGGGGGCATCACTGAAGCTTTCTTT. It yields the protein CASSLGSGGITEAFF.

The chain links TRBV28 to TRBJ2-7; the D is unclear. This CDR3 contains 13 residues. Germline-derived CDR1 and CDR2 are MDHEN and SYDVKM. V lost 0 bases, J lost 5 bases, and 8 bases lay in between. The CDR3 here is CASSLWGYDEQYF. The DNA of the CDR3 is TGTGCCAGCAGTTTATGGGGTTACGACGAGCAGTACTTC.